The source of this T cell receptor beta chain is a study of blood T cells in healthy people across ages. Study outcomes and limitations: Both higher diversity and more naive CD4+ cells marked long-lived donors when set against aged donors.

CDR3 size: 18 residues. CDR1 and CDR2 (germline): SGHAT, FQNNGV. A J-beta primer mix and a sample-barcoded 5' primer were used in a second PCR of roughly 6 to 11 cycles. All cDNA molecules were each tagged by a template-switch adaptor with 12 random nucleotides. TCRdb used MiXCR to reprocess the 5' RACE reads, holding one entry per CDR3 protein. The sample has approximately 600,000 distinct CDR3 sequences; roughly 53% are singletons. Investigators took ten milliliters of peripheral blood from every donor. Each sample yielded at least 6 micrograms of PBMC total RNA. About this clonotype itself: What it binds is unknown.

The rearrangement links TRBV11-2 to TRBJ2-7; 14 bases map to TRBD2. The J call is uncertain, as TRBJ2-5 better fits the DNA end. This TCR was sampled from a man aged 55 to 70 in good health. Sequencing was done on a sample of blood. The CDR3 reads CASSPPPGLAGVGETQYF. The CDR3 DNA sequence: TGTGCCAGCAGCCCTCCCCCGGGACTAGCGGGGGTCGGTGAGACCCAGTACTTC.